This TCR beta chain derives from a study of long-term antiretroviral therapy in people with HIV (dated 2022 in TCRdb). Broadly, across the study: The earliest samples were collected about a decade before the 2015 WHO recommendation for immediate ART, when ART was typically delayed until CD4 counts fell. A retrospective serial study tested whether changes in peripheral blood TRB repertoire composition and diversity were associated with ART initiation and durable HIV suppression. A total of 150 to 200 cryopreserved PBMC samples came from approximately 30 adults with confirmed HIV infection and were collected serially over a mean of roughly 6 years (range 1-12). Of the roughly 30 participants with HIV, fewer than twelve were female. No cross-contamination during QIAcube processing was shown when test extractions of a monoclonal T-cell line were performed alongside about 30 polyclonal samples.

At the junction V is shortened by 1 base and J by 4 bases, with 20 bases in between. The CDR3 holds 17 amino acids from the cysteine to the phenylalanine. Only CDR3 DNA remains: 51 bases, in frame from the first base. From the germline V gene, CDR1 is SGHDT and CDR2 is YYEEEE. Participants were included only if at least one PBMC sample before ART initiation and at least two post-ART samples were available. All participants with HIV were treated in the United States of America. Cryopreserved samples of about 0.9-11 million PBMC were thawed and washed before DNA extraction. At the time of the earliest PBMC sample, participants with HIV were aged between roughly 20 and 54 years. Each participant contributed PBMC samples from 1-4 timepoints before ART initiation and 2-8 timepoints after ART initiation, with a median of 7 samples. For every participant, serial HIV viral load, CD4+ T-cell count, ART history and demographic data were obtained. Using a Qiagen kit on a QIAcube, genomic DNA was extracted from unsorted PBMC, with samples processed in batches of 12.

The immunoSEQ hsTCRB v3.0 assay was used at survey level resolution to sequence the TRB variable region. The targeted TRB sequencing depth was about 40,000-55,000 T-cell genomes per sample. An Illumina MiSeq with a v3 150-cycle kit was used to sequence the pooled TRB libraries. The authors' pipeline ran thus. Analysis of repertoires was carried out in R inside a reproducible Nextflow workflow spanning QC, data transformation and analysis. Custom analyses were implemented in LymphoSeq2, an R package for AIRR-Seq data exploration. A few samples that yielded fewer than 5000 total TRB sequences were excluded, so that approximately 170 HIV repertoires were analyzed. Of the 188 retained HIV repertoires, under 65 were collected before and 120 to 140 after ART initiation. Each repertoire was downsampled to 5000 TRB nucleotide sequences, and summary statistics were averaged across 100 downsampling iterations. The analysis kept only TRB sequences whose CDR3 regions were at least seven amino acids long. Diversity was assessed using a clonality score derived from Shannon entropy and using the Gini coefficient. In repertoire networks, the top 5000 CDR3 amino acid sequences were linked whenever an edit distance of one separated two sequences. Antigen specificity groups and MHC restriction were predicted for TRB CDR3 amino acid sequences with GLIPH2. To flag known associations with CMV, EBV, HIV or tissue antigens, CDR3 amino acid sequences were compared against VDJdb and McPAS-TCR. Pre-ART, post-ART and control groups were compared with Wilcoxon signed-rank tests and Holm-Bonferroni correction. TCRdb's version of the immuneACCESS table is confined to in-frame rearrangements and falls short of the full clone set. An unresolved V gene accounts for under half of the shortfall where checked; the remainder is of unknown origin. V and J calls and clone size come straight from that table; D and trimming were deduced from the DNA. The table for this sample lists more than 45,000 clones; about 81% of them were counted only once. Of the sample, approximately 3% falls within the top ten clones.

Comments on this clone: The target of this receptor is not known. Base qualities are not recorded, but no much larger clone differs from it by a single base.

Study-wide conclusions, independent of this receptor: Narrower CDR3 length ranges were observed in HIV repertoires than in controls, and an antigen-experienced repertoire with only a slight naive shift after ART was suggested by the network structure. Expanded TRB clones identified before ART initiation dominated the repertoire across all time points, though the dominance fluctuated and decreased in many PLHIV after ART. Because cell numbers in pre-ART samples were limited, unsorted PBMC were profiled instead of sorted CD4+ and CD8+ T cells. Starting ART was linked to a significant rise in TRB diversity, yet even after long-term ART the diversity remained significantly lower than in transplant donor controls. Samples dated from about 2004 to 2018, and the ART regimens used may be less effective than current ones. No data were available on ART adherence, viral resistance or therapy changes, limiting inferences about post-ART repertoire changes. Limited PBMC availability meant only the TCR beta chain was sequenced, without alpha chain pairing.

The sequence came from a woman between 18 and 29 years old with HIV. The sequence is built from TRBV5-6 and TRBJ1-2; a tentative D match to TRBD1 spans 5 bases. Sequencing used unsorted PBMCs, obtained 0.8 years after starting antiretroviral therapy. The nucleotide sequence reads TGTGCCAGCAGCTTGCCAAACCCCAGGGAGAACGTCTATGGCTACACCTTC. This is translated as CASSLPNPRENVYGYTF. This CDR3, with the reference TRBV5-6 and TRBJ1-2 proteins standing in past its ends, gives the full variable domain DAGVTQSPTHLIKTRGQQVTLRCSPKSGHDTVSWYQQALGQGPQFIFQYYEEEERQRGNFPDRFSGHQFPNYSSELNVNALLLGDSALYLCASSLPNPRENVYGYTFGSGTRLTVV.